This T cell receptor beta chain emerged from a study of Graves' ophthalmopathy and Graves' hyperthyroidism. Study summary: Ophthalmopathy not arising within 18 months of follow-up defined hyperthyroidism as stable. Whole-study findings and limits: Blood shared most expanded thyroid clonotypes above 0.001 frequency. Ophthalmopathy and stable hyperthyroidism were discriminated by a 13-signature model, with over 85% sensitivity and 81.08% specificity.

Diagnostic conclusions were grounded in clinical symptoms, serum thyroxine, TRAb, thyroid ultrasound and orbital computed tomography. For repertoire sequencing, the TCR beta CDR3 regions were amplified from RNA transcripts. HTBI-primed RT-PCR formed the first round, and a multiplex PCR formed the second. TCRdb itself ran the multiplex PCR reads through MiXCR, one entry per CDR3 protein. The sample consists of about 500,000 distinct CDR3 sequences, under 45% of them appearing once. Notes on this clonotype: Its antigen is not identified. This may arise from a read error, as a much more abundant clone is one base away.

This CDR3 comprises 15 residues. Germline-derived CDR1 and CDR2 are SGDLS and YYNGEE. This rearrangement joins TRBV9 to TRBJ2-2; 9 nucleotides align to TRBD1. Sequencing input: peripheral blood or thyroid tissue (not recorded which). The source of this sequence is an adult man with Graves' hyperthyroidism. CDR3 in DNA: TGTGCCAGCAGCGCCGACAGGGGGAACGCCGGGGAGCTGTTTTTT. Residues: CASSADRGNAGELFF. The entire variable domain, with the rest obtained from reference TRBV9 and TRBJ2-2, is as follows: DSGVTQTPKHLITATGQRVTLRCSPRSGDLSVYWYQQSLDQGLQFLIQYYNGEERAKGNILERFSAQQFPDLHSELNLSSLELGDSALYFCASSADRGNAGELFFGEGSRLTVL.